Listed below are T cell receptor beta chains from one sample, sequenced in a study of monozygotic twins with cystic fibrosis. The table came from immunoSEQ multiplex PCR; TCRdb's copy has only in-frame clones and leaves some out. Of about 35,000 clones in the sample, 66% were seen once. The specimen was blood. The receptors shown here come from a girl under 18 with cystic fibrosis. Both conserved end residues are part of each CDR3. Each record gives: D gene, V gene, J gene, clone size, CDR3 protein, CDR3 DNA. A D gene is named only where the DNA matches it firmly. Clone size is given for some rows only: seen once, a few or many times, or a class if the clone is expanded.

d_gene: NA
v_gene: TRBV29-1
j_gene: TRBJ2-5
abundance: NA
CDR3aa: CSVGGLQETQYF
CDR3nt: TGCAGCGTTGGGGGACTCCAAGAGACCCAGTACTTC

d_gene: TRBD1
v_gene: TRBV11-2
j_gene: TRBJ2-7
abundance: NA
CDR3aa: CASSSYEGATYEQYF
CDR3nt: TGTGCCAGCAGCTCATACGAGGGGGCTACCTACGAGCAGTACTTC

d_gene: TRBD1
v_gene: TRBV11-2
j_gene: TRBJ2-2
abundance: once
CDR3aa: CASSLSYRDRDSGELFF
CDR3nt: TGTGCCAGCAGCTTATCTTATAGGGACAGGGATTCCGGGGAGCTGTTTTTT

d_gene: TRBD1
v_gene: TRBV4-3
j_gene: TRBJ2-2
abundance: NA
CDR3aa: CASSQDLGQGITGELFF
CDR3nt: TGCGCCAGCAGCCAAGATTTAGGACAGGGTATCACCGGGGAGCTGTTTTTT

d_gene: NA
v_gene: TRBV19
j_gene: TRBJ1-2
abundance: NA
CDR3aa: CASSHSGGNYGYTF
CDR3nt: TGTGCCAGTAGCCACTCGGGGGGTAACTATGGCTACACCTTC

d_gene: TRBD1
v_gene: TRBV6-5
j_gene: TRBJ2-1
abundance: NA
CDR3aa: CGTGTHNEQFF
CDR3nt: TGTGGGACAGGGACCCACAATGAGCAGTTCTTC

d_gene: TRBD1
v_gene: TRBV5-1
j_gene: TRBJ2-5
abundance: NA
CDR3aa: CASSLARTGGRETQYF
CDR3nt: TGCGCCAGCAGCTTGGCGAGGACAGGGGGAAGAGAGACCCAGTACTTC

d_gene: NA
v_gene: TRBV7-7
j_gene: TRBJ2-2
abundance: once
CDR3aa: CASSLEGGGAGELFF
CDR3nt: TGTGCCAGCAGCTTAGAAGGTGGGGGAGCCGGGGAGCTGTTTTTT

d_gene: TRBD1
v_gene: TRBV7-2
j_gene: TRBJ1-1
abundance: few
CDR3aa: CASSTTDRAEAFF
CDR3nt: TGTGCCAGCAGCACCACGGACAGGGCAGAAGCTTTCTTT

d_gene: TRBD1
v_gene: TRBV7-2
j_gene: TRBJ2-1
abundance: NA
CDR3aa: CASSSRTGPRGQFF
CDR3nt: TGTGCCAGCAGCTCCAGGACAGGGCCACGAGGGCAGTTCTTC

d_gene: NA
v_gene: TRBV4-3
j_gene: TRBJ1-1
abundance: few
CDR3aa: CASSVQRMNTEAFF
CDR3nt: TGCGCCAGCAGTGTACAGAGGATGAACACTGAAGCTTTCTTT

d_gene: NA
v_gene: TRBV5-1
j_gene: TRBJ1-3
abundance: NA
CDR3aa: CASSAGGGGGNTIYF
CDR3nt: TGCGCCAGCAGCGCGGGAGGGGGTGGCGGAAACACCATATATTTT

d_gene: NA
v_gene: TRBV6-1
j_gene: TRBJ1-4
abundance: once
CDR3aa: CASSGRWGRPLHDEKLFF
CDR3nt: TGTGCCAGCAGTGGCAGGTGGGGACGGCCACTTCATGATGAAAAACTGTTTTTT

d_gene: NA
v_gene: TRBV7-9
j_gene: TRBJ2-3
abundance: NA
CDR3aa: CASSLTVSADTQYF
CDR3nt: TGTGCCAGCAGCTTAACGGTGTCTGCAGATACGCAGTATTTT

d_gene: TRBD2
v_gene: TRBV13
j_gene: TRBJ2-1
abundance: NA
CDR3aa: CASSPLGRESGTYNEQFF
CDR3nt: TGTGCCAGCAGCCCCCTCGGACGCGAAAGCGGGACCTACAATGAGCAGTTCTTC

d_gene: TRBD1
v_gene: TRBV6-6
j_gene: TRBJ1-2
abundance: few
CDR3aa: CASSPGGSDGYTF
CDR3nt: TGTGCCAGCAGTCCAGGGGGATCGGATGGCTACACCTTC

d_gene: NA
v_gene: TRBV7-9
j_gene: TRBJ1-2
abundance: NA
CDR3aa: CASSSGVRGYTF
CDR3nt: TGTGCCAGCAGCTCGGGAGTGCGGGGCTACACCTTC

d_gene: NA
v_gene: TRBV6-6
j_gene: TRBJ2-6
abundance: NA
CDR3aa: CASSPVQVGANVLTF
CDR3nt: TGTGCCAGTTCACCCGTACAGGTCGGGGCCAACGTCCTGACTTTC

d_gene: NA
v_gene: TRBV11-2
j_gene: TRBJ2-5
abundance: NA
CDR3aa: CASSLDYQETQYF
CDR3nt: TGTGCCAGCAGCTTAGACTACCAAGAGACCCAGTACTTC

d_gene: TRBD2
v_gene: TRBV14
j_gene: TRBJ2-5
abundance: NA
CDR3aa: CASSRLLAGGYETQYF
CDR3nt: TGTGCCAGCAGCCGCCTACTAGCGGGAGGCTATGAGACCCAGTACTTC

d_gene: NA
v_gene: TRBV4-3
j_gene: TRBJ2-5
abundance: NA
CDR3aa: CASSQEQGRAQYF
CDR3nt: TGCGCCAGCAGCCAAGAACAGGGGAGGGCCCAGTACTTC

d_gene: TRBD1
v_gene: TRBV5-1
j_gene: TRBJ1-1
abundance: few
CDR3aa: CASSYGQGTEAFF
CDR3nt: TGCGCCAGCAGCTACGGACAGGGCACTGAAGCTTTCTTT

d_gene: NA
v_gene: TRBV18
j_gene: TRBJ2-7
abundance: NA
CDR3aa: CASSPWASLPGASNEQYF
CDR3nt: TGTGCCAGCTCACCCTGGGCCAGCCTGCCAGGAGCATCAAACGAGCAGTACTTC

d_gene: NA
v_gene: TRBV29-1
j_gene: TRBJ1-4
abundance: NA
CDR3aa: CSVLGRTNEKLFF
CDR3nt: TGCAGCGTTTTGGGCAGAACTAATGAAAAACTGTTTTTT

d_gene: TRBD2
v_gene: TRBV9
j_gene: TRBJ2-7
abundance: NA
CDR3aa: CASSGSGSYEQYF
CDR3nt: TGTGCCAGCAGCGGTAGCGGGAGCTACGAGCAGTACTTC

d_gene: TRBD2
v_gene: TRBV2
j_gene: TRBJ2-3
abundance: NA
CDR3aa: CASSLAGNTDTQYF
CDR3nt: TGTGCCAGCAGCTTAGCGGGGAACACAGATACGCAGTATTTT

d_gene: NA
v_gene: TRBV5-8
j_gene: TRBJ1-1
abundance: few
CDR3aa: CASSDGTARWGTEAFF
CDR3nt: TGTGCCAGCAGCGATGGGACGGCTCGGTGGGGCACTGAAGCTTTCTTT

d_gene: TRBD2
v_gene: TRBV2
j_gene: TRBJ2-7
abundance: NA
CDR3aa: CASSADRTSGTYEQYF
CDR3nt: TGTGCCAGCAGTGCGGACCGGACTAGCGGGACCTACGAGCAGTACTTC

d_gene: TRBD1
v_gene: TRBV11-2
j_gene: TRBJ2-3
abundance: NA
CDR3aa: CASSYRQGPDTQYF
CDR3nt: TGTGCCAGCAGCTATCGACAGGGCCCAGATACGCAGTATTTT

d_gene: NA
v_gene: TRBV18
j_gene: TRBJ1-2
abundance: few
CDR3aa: CASSPDPGSNYGYTF
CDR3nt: TGTGCCAGCTCACCAGATCCGGGGAGTAACTATGGCTACACCTTC

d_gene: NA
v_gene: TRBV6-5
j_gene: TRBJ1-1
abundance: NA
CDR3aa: CASSYGQGHTEAFF
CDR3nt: TGTGCCAGCAGTTACGGGCAGGGCCACACTGAAGCTTTCTTT

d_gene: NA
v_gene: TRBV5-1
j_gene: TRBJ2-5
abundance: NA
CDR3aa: CASSLALEYQETQYF
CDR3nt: TGCGCCAGCAGCTTGGCCCTGGAGTACCAAGAGACCCAGTACTTC

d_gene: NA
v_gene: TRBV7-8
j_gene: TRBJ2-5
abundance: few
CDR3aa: CASSPFRETQYF
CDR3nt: TGTGCCAGCAGCCCCTTCAGAGAGACCCAGTACTTC

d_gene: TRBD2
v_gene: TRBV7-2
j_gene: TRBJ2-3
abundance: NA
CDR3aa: CASSPAGREPTDTQYF
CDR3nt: TGTGCCAGCAGCCCGGCGGGGCGGGAGCCCACAGATACGCAGTATTTT

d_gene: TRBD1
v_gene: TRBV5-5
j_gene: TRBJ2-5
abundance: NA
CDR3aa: CASSLRGGLETQYF
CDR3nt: TGTGCCAGCAGCTTGAGAGGGGGCCTAGAGACCCAGTACTTC

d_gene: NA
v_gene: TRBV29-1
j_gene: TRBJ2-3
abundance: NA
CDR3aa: CSTGQGSTDTQYF
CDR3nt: TGCAGCACCGGGCAGGGGAGCACAGATACGCAGTATTTT

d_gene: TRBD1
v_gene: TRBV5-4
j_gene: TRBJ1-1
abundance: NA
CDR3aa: CASRETGDTEAFF
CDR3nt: TGTGCCAGCAGGGAAACAGGGGACACTGAAGCTTTCTTT

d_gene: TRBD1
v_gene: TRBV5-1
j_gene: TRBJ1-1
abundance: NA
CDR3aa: CASKVGQGAMNTEAFF
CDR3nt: TGCGCCAGCAAGGTTGGACAGGGGGCCATGAACACTGAAGCTTTCTTT

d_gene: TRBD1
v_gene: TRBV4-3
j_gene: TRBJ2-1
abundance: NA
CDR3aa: CASSDRTGTYNEQFF
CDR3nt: TGCGCCAGCAGCGATAGGACAGGAACCTACAATGAGCAGTTCTTC

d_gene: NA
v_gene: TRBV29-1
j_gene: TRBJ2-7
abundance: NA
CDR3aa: CSVAGTAYEQYF
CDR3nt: TGCAGCGTTGCTGGAACTGCCTACGAGCAGTACTTC

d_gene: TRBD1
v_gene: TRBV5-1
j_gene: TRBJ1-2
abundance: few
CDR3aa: CASSSRDSYGYTF
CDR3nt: TGCGCCAGCAGCTCACGGGACAGCTATGGCTACACCTTC

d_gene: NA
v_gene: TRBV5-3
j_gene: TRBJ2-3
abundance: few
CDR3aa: CARSLGQCTDTQYF
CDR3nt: TGTGCCAGAAGCTTGGGGCAGTGCACAGATACGCAGTATTTT

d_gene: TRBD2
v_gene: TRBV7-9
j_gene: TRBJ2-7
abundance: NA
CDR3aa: CASSLGASGAYEQYF
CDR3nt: TGTGCCAGCAGCTTAGGTGCTAGCGGGGCCTACGAGCAGTACTTC

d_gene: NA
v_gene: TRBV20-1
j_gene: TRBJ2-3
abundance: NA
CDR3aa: CSAFDRDTQYF
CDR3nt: TGCAGTGCTTTCGACAGGGATACGCAGTATTTT

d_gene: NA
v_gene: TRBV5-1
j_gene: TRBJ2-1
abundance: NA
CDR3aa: CASLVDWGLPNNEQFF
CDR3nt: TGCGCCAGCCTAGTGGACTGGGGACTGCCTAACAATGAGCAGTTCTTC

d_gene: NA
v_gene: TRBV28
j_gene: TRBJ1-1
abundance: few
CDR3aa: CASSLRDGREAFF
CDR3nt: TGTGCCAGCAGTTTGCGGGACGGCAGAGAAGCTTTCTTT